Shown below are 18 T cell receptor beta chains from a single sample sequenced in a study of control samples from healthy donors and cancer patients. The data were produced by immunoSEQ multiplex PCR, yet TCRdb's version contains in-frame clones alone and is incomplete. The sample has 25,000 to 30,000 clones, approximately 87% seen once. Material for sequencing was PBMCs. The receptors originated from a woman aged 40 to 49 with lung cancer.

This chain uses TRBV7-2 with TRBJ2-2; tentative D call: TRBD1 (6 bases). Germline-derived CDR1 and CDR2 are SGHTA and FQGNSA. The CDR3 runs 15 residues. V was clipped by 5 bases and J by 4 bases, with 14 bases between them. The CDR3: CASSPNRAGTGELFF. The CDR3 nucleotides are TGTGCCAGCAGCCCCAACAGGGCGGGCACCGGGGAGCTGTTTTTT.

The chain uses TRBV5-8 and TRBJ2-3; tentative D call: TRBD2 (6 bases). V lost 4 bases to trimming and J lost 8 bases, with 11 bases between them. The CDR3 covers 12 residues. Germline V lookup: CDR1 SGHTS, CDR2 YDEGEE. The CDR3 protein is CASSGRGFTQYF. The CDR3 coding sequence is TGTGCCAGCAGCGGCCGGGGGTTTACGCAGTATTTT.

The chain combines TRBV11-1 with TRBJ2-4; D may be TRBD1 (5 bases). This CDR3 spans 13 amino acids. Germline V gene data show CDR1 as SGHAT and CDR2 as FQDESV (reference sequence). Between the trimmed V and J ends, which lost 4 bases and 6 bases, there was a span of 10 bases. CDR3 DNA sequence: TGTGCCAGCAGCTCAGGACAAACAAACATTCAGTACTTC. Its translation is CASSSGQTNIQYF.

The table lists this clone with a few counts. DNA for the CDR3: TGTGCCAGCAGCGTAGTGGCGGGGGTCCATGAGCAGTTCTTC. It encodes CASSVVAGVHEQFF. V and J are TRBV9 and TRBJ2-1; 7 positions match TRBD2. The junction had 5 bases not matched to a gene; V was cut back by 0 bases and J by 8 bases. The germline CDR1 and CDR2 sequences are SGDLS and YYNGEE. CDR3 length equals 14 residues.

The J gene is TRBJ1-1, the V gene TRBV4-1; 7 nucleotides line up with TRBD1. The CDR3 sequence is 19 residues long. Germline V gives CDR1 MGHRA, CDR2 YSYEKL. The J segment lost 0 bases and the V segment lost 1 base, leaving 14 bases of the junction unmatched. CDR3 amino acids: CASSQVPIGTADMNTEAFF. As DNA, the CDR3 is TGCGCCAGCAGCCAAGTCCCCATCGGGACAGCCGACATGAACACTGAAGCTTTCTTT.

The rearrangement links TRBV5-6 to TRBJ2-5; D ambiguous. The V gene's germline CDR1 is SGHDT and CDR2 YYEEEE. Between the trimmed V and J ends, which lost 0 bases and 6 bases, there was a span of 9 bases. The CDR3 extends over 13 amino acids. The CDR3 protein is CASSLEHWKTQYF. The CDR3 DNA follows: TGTGCCAGCAGCTTGGAGCATTGGAAGACCCAGTACTTC. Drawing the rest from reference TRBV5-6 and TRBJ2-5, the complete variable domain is DAGVTQSPTHLIKTRGQQVTLRCSPKSGHDTVSWYQQALGQGPQFIFQYYEEEERQRGNFPDRFSGHQFPNYSSELNVNALLLGDSALYLCASSLEHWKTQYFGPGTRLLVL.

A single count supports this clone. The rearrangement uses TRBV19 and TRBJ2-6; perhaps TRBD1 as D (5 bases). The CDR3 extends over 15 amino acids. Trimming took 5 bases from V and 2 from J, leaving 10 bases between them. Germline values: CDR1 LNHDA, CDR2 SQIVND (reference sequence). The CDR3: CASSGRGTGANVLTF. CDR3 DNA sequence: TGTGCCAGTAGTGGTAGGGGTACTGGGGCCAACGTCCTGACTTTC.

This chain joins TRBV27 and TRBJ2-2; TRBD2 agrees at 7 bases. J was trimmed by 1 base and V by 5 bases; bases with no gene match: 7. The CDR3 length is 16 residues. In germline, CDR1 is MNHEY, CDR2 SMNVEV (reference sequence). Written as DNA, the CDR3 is TGTGCCAGCAGTGCCTTGTGGGGGGGGAACACCGGGGAGCTGTTTTTT. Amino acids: CASSALWGGNTGELFF.

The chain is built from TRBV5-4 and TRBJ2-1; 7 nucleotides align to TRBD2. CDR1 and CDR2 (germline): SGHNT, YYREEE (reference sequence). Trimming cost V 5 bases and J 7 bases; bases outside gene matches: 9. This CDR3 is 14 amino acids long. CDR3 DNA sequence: TGTGCCAGCAGAAATCTGGGCGGGAGAAATGAGCAGTTCTTC. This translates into CASRNLGGRNEQFF.

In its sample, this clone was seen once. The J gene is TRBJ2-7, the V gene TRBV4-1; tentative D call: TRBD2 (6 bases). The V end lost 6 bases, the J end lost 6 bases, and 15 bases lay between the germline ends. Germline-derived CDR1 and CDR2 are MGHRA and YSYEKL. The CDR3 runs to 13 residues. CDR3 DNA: TGCGCCAGCAGGGGACCGGGGGTAAGCGAGCAGTACTTC. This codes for CASRGPGVSEQYF.

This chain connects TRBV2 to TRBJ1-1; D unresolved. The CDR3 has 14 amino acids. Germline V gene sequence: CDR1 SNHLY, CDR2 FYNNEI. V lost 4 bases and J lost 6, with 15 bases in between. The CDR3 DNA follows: TGTGCCAGCAGTGTTCAGGCCCCCCGGTCTGAAGCTTTCTTT. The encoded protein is CASSVQAPRSEAFF.

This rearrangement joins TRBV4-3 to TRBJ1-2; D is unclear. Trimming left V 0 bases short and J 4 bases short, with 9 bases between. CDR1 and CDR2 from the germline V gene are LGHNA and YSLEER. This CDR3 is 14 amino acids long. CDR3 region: CASSQDIFIYGYTF. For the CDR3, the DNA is TGCGCCAGCAGCCAAGATATTTTCATCTATGGCTACACCTTC.

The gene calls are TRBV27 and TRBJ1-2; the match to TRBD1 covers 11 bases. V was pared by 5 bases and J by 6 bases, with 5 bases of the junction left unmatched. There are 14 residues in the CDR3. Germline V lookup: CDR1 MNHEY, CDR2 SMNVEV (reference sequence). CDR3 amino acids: CASSGQGAPDGYTF. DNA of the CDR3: TGTGCCAGCAGTGGACAGGGGGCGCCCGATGGCTACACCTTC.

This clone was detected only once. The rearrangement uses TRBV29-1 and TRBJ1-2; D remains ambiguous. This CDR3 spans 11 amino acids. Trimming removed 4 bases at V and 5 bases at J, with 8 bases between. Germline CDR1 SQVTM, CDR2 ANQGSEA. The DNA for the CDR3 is TGCAGCGTTGGGCTTAATTATGGCTACACCTTC. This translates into CSVGLNYGYTF.

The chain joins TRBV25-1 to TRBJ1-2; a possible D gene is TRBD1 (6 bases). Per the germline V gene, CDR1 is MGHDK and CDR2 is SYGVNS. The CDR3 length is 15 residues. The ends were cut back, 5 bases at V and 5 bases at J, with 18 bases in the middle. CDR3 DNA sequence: TGTGCCAGCAGTCCCCGATCGGGGGCGAGGTATGGCTACACCTTC. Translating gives CASSPRSGARYGYTF.

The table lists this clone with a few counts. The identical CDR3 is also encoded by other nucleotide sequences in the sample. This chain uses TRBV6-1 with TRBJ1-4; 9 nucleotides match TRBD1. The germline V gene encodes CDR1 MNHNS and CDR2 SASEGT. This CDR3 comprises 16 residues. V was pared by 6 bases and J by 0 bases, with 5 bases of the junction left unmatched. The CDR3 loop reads CASSEWTGATNEKLFF. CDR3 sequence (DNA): TGTGCCAGCAGCGAATGGACAGGGGCAACTAATGAAAAACTGTTTTTT.

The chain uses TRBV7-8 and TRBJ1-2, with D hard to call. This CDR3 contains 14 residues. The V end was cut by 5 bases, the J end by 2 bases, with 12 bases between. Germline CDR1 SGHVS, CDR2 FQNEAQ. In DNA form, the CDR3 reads TGTGCCAGCAGCCTCACCGCGGCCAACTATGGCTACACCTTC. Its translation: CASSLTAANYGYTF.

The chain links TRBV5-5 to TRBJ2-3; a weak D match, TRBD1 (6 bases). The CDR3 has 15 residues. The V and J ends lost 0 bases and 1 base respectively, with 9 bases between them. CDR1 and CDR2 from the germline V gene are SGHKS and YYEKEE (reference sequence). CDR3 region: CASSLEYRGTDTQYF. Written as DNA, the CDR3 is TGTGCCAGCAGCTTGGAATACAGGGGCACAGATACGCAGTATTTT.